This T cell receptor beta chain stems from a study of CD8 T cells in ankylosing spondylitis. General observations from the study: Roughly eight highly homologous variants formed a TCR beta motif that appeared characteristic of ankylosing spondylitis blood. Matched ankylosing spondylitis synovial fluid reportedly showed significant enrichment of disease-linked clones.

As the method for making TCR beta libraries, quantitative 5'-RACE with molecular barcodes was used. TCRdb re-analysed the 5' RACE reads in MiXCR, keeping a single row per CDR3 protein. The data contain 250,000 to 350,000 distinct CDR3 sequences, less than 9.5% of them singletons. There are a few counts of this clonotype. Its antigen is as yet unknown. The clonotype originates from a male donor with ankylosing spondylitis. Sequenced material: blood, either unsorted or a sorted T cell fraction (not recorded which).

The CDR3 DNA follows: TGTGCCAGCAGCTTAGGACAGGGCGCGAACACTGAAGCTTTCTTT. Amino acid sequence: CASSLGQGANTEAFF. This sequence joins TRBV6-2 or TRBV6-3 and TRBJ1-1, with 8 bases that match TRBD1. This CDR3 comprises 15 residues. With 6 bases clipped from V and 1 base from J, the junction kept 7 bases outside the gene matches. Germline V lookup: CDR1 MNHEY, CDR2 SVGEGT.